This T cell receptor beta chain was profiled in a study of OX40 agonist ivuxolimab in advanced cancers. Study information: Ivuxolimab, which patients received intravenously every 2 weeks, was dosed at 0.01 to 10 mg/kg. Study results and limitations: Low normalized clonal expansion also occurred in some nonresponding patients.

The cohort excluded patients with autoimmune disease history or systemic immunosuppression. Notes on this clone: Its antigen is not identified.

TCRdb's table, derived via immunoSEQ multiplex PCR, lists solely in-frame clones and lacks some. The sample lists over 15,000 clones; over 70% were seen once. Per germline, CDR1 SGHRS and CDR2 YFSETQ. V was cut by 2 bases and J by 2 bases, with 11 bases left in between. The CDR3 is 14 residues long. The starting material was CD4+ or CD8+ T cells sorted from blood, obtained in a trial of the OX40 agonist ivuxolimab. The chain recombines TRBV5-1 with TRBJ2-7; no clear D. The TCR sequence derives from an adult with an advanced solid tumor such as melanoma, head and neck, liver or kidney cancer. CDR3 amino acids: CASSFPGSTYEQYF. The DNA for the CDR3 is TGCGCCAGCAGCTTTCCGGGTTCCACCTACGAGCAGTACTTC.